These T cell receptor beta chains were read from a single sample in a study of regulatory T cells in long-lasting Graves disease. Using its own MiXCR run on the multiplex PCR reads, TCRdb lists one record per CDR3 protein. The sample includes 420,000 or so distinct CDR3 sequences, over 15% seen only once; the top ten take roughly 23%. The same data also went into a second study, on T cells in Graves' hyperthyroidism and ophthalmopathy.

The material was peripheral blood mononuclear cells (PBMCs), obtained at new diagnosis, from a patient treated with antithyroid drugs. Receptor source: a woman between 18 and 29 years old with Graves disease. Both conserved end residues are part of each CDR3. The D gene is left open where the match is weak. Part of the rows lack a size; the others show once, few, many or a class for expanded clones.

many,TRBD1,TRBJ2-2,TRBV30,CAWSRQGARTGELFF,TGTGCCTGGAGCCGACAGGGGGCAAGGACCGGGGAGCTGTTTTTT
few,TRBD2,TRBJ2-1,TRBV29-1,CSVVFSGSRNNEQFF,TGCAGCGTTGTTTTTAGCGGGAGTAGGAACAATGAGCAGTTCTTC
few,TRBD2,TRBJ2-2,TRBV19,CASSIGGTSGIGGELFF,TGTGCCAGTAGTATCGGGGGGACTAGCGGGATTGGCGGGGAGCTGTTTTTT
few,-,TRBJ2-7,TRBV15,CATSREERSSYEQYF,TGTGCCACCAGCAGAGAGGAAAGGAGCTCCTACGAGCAGTACTTC
many,TRBD1,TRBJ2-7,TRBV20-1,CSAGQGTYEQYF,TGCAGTGCTGGACAGGGAACCTACGAGCAGTACTTC
-,-,TRBJ2-1,TRBV6-5,CASSYLGGTYNEQFF,TGTGCCAGCAGTTACCTCGGCGGGACCTACAATGAGCAGTTCTTC
-,TRBD2,TRBJ2-1,TRBV27,CASSLSKELAGGREQFF,TGTGCCAGCAGTTTATCGAAAGAGCTAGCGGGAGGCAGGGAGCAGTTCTTC
many,-,TRBJ2-7,TRBV11-2,CASSHPGVEQYF,TGTGCCAGCAGCCATCCAGGGGTCGAGCAGTACTTC
many,-,TRBJ2-3,TRBV6-2/TRBV6-3,CASSYSFSEGSTDTQYF,TGTGCCAGCAGTTACTCGTTCTCGGAGGGGAGCACAGATACGCAGTATTTT
-,TRBD2,TRBJ2-1,TRBV14,CASRFSGSLYNEQFF,TGTGCCAGCAGGTTTAGCGGGAGCCTATACAATGAGCAGTTCTTC
many,TRBD2,TRBJ2-7,TRBV7-3,CASSLVAGGNYEQYF,TGTGCCAGCAGCTTGGTTGCGGGAGGTAACTACGAGCAGTACTTC